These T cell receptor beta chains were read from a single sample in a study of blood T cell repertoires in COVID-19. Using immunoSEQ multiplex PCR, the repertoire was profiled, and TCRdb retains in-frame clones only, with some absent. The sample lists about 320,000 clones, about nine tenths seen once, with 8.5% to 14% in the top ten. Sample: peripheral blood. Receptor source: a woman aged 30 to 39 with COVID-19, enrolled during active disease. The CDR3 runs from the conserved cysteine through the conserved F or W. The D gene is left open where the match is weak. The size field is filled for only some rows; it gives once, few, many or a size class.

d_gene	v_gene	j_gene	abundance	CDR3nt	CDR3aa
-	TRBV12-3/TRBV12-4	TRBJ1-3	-	TGTGCCAGCAGTCCGTCTGGAAACACCATATATTTT	CASSPSGNTIYF
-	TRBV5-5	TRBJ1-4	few	TGTGCCAGTCAGGGTATGGAAGAAAAACTGTTTTTT	CASQGMEEKLFF
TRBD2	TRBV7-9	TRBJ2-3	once	TGTGCCAGCAGACAAACTAGCGGGGCCCCTTTTACAGATACGCAGTATTTT	CASRQTSGAPFTDTQYF
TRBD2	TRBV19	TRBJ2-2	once	TGTGCCACGCGAAACCCTAGCGGGGGGGCCGGGGAGCTGTTTTTT	CATRNPSGGAGELFF
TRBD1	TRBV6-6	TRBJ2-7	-	TGTGCCAGCAGAGGGACAGGCTACGAGCAGTACTTC	CASRGTGYEQYF
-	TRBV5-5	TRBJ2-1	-	TGTGCCAGCAGATCGGGAAGCTCCTACAATGAGCAGTTCTTC	CASRSGSSYNEQFF
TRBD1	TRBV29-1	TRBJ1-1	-	TGCAGCGTTGCGGGACAGCGTGAAGCTTTCTTT	CSVAGQREAFF
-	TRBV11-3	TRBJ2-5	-	TGTGCCAGCAGCTTAGGGACTCAGGAGACCCAGTACTTC	CASSLGTQETQYF
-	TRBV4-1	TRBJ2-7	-	TGCGCCAGCAGCCACCCCAGGGACTCCTACGAGCAGTACTTC	CASSHPRDSYEQYF
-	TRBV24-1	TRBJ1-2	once	TGTGCCACCAGTGGGCAGGGCGACTATGGCTACACCTTC	CATSGQGDYGYTF
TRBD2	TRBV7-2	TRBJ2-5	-	TGTGCCAGCAGCTCGCTAGCGGGGCAAGAGACCCAGTACTTC	CASSSLAGQETQYF
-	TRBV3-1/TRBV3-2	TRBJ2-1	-	TGTGCCAGCAGCCTAGGAGGGGCCTACAATGAGCAGTTCTTC	CASSLGGAYNEQFF
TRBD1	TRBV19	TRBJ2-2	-	TGTGCCAACCGCTACAGGGGGGACACCGGGGAGCTGTTTTTT	CANRYRGDTGELFF
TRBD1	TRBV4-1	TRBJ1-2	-	TGCGCCAGCAGCCAAGATGACGGACAGGGCTATGGCTACACCTTC	CASSQDDGQGYGYTF
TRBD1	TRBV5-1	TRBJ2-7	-	TGCGCCAGCAGCTTTACAGGGGGCCCCTACGAGCAGTACTTC	CASSFTGGPYEQYF
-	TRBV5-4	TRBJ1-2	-	TGTGCCAGCAGCTTCTCCACGGAGGGAGCCTATGGCTACACCTTC	CASSFSTEGAYGYTF
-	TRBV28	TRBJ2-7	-	TGTGCCAGCAGTAGGGGACATTCCTACGAGCAGTACTTC	CASSRGHSYEQYF